The 27 T cell receptor beta chains below were found in one sample sequenced in a study of shared clonotypes between healthy human individuals. Assay used: immunoSEQ multiplex PCR; TCRdb lists only in-frame clones, some missing. Seen here are about 1.5 million clones, 95% to 97% observed once, and the top ten hold approximately 1.1%. The sequencing input was naive CD4+ T cells sorted from blood. Regarding subset: CD45RA+ positively selected. These receptors were obtained from a man aged 30 to 39 in good health.

The chain employs TRBV5-1 and TRBJ1-2; 8 bases fit TRBD1. The CDR3 consists of 14 residues. J lost 6 bases, V lost 4 bases, and 8 bases had no gene match. The V gene's germline CDR1 is SGHRS and CDR2 YFSETQ. CDR3 coding DNA: TGCGCCAGCAGCACAGACAGGGGCCGGGATGGCTACACCTTC. It yields the protein CASSTDRGRDGYTF.

The chain carries TRBV11-1 and TRBJ2-3, with 8 bases matching TRBD1. CDR3 size: 17 residues. V dropped 5 bases and J dropped 4; count of bases not matched to a gene: 14. Per germline, CDR1 SGHAT and CDR2 FQDESV (reference sequence). CDR3 loop: CASSPQGSRGPSDTQYF. The CDR3 coding sequence is TGTGCCAGCAGCCCTCAAGGGTCCAGGGGGCCCTCAGATACGCAGTATTTT.

V usage is TRBV14 and J usage is TRBJ1-2, with 9 bases identical to TRBD1. In germline, CDR1 is SGHDN, CDR2 FVKESK. The CDR3 is 13 amino acids. Unmatched junction bases numbered 3, after V lost 5 bases and J lost 5 bases. CDR3 DNA: TGTGCCAGCAGCGAAGGGACAGGGTATGGCTACACCTTC. This gives the protein CASSEGTGYGYTF.

This chain connects TRBV18 to TRBJ1-5; D call uncertain. The V gene lost 3 bases and the J gene lost 2 bases, with 17 bases spanning the gap. CDR3 length: 17 residues. Germline CDR1 and CDR2: KGHSH and LQKENI. The CDR3 nucleotides read TGTGCCAGCTCACCTACAATCGTGGCTGGGGGCAATCAGCCCCAGCATTTT. It is translated as CASSPTIVAGGNQPQHF.

For this clone: Other DNA sequences of this sample code for an identical CDR3. The chain links TRBV5-1 to TRBJ1-3; possible D gene TRBD1, 5 bases. This CDR3 has 14 residues. Germline lookup yields CDR1 SGHRS and CDR2 YFSETQ. Trimming removed 2 bases at V and 4 bases at J, with 10 bases between. The CDR3 sequence is CASSLGTSGNTIYF. As DNA, the CDR3 is TGCGCCAGCAGCTTAGGGACCTCCGGAAACACCATATATTTT.

The chain couples TRBV15 to TRBJ2-1, with 11 nucleotides matching TRBD1. Germline CDR1 LNHNV, CDR2 YYDKDF (reference sequence). The CDR3 contains 16 residues. The trim removed 5 bases at V and 6 bases at J, leaving 9 bases unmatched. CDR3 in DNA: TGTGCCACCAGCCCAAGGCTCGGGACAGGGGGCAATGAGCAGTTCTTC. It is translated as CATSPRLGTGGNEQFF.

V is TRBV19 and J is TRBJ2-7; D could derive from TRBD1 or TRBD2 (5 bases each). Germline V gene lookup returns CDR1 LNHDA and CDR2 SQIVND (reference sequence). This CDR3 has 14 amino acids. Trimming took off 6 bases at V and 6 bases at J, with 18 bases between the two ends. Written as DNA, the CDR3 is TGTGCCAGTAGAGGGGACCCCTGGACGCCCGAGCAGTACTTC. Translating it yields CASRGDPWTPEQYF.

CDR3 sequence reads: CASRLDKRETQYF. The CDR3 bases are TGTGCCAGCAGACTGGACAAGAGAGAGACCCAGTACTTC. This chain joins TRBV6-5 and TRBJ2-5; perhaps TRBD1 as D (5 bases). This CDR3 region has 13 residues. Germline V gives CDR1 MNHEY, CDR2 SVGAGI. The ends were cut back, 6 bases at V and 4 bases at J, with 12 bases in the middle.

This clone was detected only once. The CDR3 sequence: CASSRDSPLSGANVLTF. CDR3 in DNA: TGTGCCAGCAGCAGGGACAGCCCTCTCTCCGGGGCCAACGTCCTGACTTTC. This chain links TRBV11-3 with TRBJ2-6, with 7 bases that match TRBD1. This CDR3 comprises 17 residues. V trimming: 5 bases; J trimming: 4 bases; junction bases outside the gene matches: 11. The germline V gene encodes CDR1 SGHNT and CDR2 YENEEA.

This chain links TRBV9 with TRBJ1-1; no firm D call. The CDR3 extends over 13 amino acids. The germline V and J ends were trimmed by 5 bases and 4 bases, with 12 bases remaining between them. Germline V gene data show CDR1 as SGDLS and CDR2 as YYNGEE. CDR3 in DNA: TGTGCCAGCAGTGCCACCCAGCGCACTGAAGCTTTCTTT. Translating it yields CASSATQRTEAFF.

This chain joins TRBV4-2 and TRBJ2-1, with a tentative D call TRBD1 (6 bases). The CDR3 length is 16 residues. V lost 0 bases, J lost 8 bases, and 17 bases lay in between. The germline CDR1 and CDR2 sequences are LGHNA and YNFKEQ. The CDR3 coding sequence is TGTGCCAGCAGCCAAGACAGGGACACCATTACCGATGAGCAGTTCTTC. This sequence encodes CASSQDRDTITDEQFF.

The chain links TRBV28 to TRBJ2-1; D not certain. V shed 2 bases and J shed 9 bases, with 5 bases lying between them. Germline values: CDR1 MDHEN, CDR2 SYDVKM. The CDR3 length is 11 residues. The CDR3 DNA is TGTGCCAGCAGTTTACCCAGTGAGCAGTTCTTC. It yields the protein CASSLPSEQFF.

The chain links TRBV28 to TRBJ1-5, with D unclear. Trimming removed 5 bases at V and 8 bases at J, with 10 bases between. Per germline, CDR1 MDHEN and CDR2 SYDVKM. The CDR3 loop spans 12 amino acids. Written as DNA, the CDR3 is TGTGCCAGCAGTAAAACGTCGGAGCCCCAGCATTTT. Translated, it gives CASSKTSEPQHF. Full variable domain (missing parts from reference TRBV28 and TRBJ1-5): DVKVTQSSRYLVKRTGEKVFLECVQDMDHENMFWYRQDPGLGLRLIYFSYDVKMKEKGDIPEGYSVSREKKERFSLILESASTNQTSMYLCASSKTSEPQHFGDGTRLSIL.

The chain is built from TRBV7-2 and TRBJ2-5; 11 nucleotides align to TRBD2. The trim removed 1 base at V and 5 bases at J, leaving 3 bases unmatched. CDR3 size: 15 residues. Germline lookup yields CDR1 SGHTA and CDR2 FQGNSA. The CDR3 here is CASSLDSGRAETQYF. The CDR3 nucleotides read TGTGCCAGCAGCTTAGATAGCGGGAGGGCGGAGACCCAGTACTTC.

The CDR3 loop reads CASSSYRTGGADTQYF. Written as DNA, the CDR3 is TGTGCCAGTAGTTCATACCGGACAGGTGGTGCAGATACGCAGTATTTT. V is TRBV19 and J is TRBJ2-3, with 7 bases lining up with TRBD1. The CDR3 has 16 residues. V dropped 5 bases and J dropped 4; count of bases not matched to a gene: 12. CDR1 and CDR2 (germline): LNHDA, SQIVND (reference sequence).

The chain joins TRBV18 to TRBJ1-4, with D uncertain. Germline CDR1 KGHSH, CDR2 LQKENI. V was shortened by 3 bases and J by 8 bases, with 13 bases between the two germline ends. The CDR3 is 14 amino acids. In nucleotides, the CDR3 is TGTGCCAGCTCACCGTTGGACGTTCGGGAAAAACTGTTTTTT. This codes for CASSPLDVREKLFF.

The chain is built from TRBV4-3 and TRBJ1-5; D not resolved. V gave up 3 bases and J gave up 0 bases, with 9 bases separating them. Germline lookup yields CDR1 LGHNA and CDR2 YSLEER. CDR3 length: 15 residues. CDR3 in DNA: TGCGCCAGCAGCCATGGGCGGTTTAGCAATCAGCCCCAGCATTTT. Translated, it gives CASSHGRFSNQPQHF.

V and J are TRBV7-6 and TRBJ2-7; 9 bases agree with TRBD2. The germline gives CDR1 SGHVS, CDR2 FNYEAQ. The ends lost 4 bases at V and 4 bases at J; junction bases unmatched: 14. This CDR3 is built from 17 residues. CDR3 amino acids: CASSSGPSAGGGYEQYF. DNA for the CDR3: TGTGCCAGCAGCTCTGGACCTTCAGCGGGAGGTGGGTACGAGCAGTACTTC.

This sequence joins TRBV7-2 and TRBJ2-5, with TRBD2 matching 12 bases. CDR3 length: 15 residues. The ends lost 1 base at V and 9 bases at J; junction bases unmatched: 6. CDR1 is SGHTA and CDR2 is FQGNSA in the germline V gene. The CDR3 region has the DNA TGTGCCAGCAGCTTAGGGACTAGCGGGATGGGGCCCCAGTACTTC. Encoded protein: CASSLGTSGMGPQYF. Full variable domain (remainder filled in from reference TRBV7-2 and TRBJ2-5): GAGVSQSPSNKVTEKGKDVELRCDPISGHTALYWYRQSLGQGLEFLIYFQGNSAPDKSGLPSDRFSAERTGGSVSTLTIQRTQQEDSAVYLCASSLGTSGMGPQYFGPGTRLLVL.

The rearrangement joins TRBV5-1 to TRBJ1-3; D is undetermined. In germline, CDR1 is SGHRS, CDR2 YFSETQ. This CDR3 has 14 residues. V shed 4 bases and J shed 4 bases, with 12 bases lying between them. The CDR3 spells CASSTGLAGNTIYF. The CDR3 DNA is TGCGCCAGCAGCACGGGTCTGGCCGGAAACACCATATATTTT.

CDR3 region: CASSSAYEQYF. In DNA form, the CDR3 reads TGTGCCAGCAGCAGCGCCTACGAGCAGTACTTC. The rearrangement uses TRBV21-1 and TRBJ2-7; TRBD2 is the table's D call and was not checked against the DNA. TRBV21-1 is reported as a pseudogene. There are 11 residues in the CDR3.

The chain has TRBV7-9 and TRBJ1-1; 8 nucleotides match TRBD1. This CDR3 region has 16 residues. Looked up from germline, CDR1 is SEHNR and CDR2 is FQNEAQ (reference sequence). The V and J ends lost 4 bases and 5 bases, in that order; junction bases with no gene match: 12. The CDR3 DNA reads TGTGCCAGCAGCTCCCGGACAGGGATTTCGGTAACTGAAGCTTTCTTT. This encodes CASSSRTGISVTEAFF.

V is TRBV11-3 and J is TRBJ2-3, with 8 bases that match TRBD1. Germline loops: CDR1 SGHNT, CDR2 YENEEA. With V trimmed by 5 bases and J by 2 bases, 12 bases remained unmatched. CDR3 length: 17 amino acids. Here the CDR3 reads CASSDLGTGSLTDTQYF. CDR3 DNA: TGTGCCAGCAGCGACCTCGGGACAGGCTCTCTCACAGATACGCAGTATTTT.

This chain connects TRBV6-5 to TRBJ2-2; D is unclear. Germline values: CDR1 MNHEY, CDR2 SVGAGI. V lost 1 base and J lost 2, with 5 bases in between. The CDR3 covers 14 residues. The CDR3 sequence: CASSYLSNTGELFF. In DNA, the CDR3 is TGTGCCAGCAGTTACTTGTCCAACACCGGGGAGCTGTTTTTT.

The chain links TRBV27 to TRBJ2-1; TRBD2 agrees at 8 bases. The germline gives CDR1 MNHEY, CDR2 SMNVEV (reference sequence). Trimming cost V 5 bases and J 3 bases; bases outside gene matches: 6. This CDR3 spans 15 amino acids. CDR3 region: CASSRAGGLYNEQFF. The CDR3 DNA reads as TGTGCCAGCAGTAGGGCGGGAGGTCTCTACAATGAGCAGTTCTTC.

V usage is TRBV19 and J usage is TRBJ2-7; 10 positions agree with TRBD2. From germline, CDR1 is LNHDA and CDR2 SQIVND (reference sequence). This CDR3 is built from 14 residues. The ends lost 7 bases at V and 0 bases at J; junction bases unmatched: 3. In DNA form, the CDR3 reads TGTGCCAGTAAAGCGGGAGGGAGCTCCTACGAGCAGTACTTC. Its translation: CASKAGGSSYEQYF.

The chain has TRBV19 and TRBJ2-1; 14 nucleotides line up with TRBD2. The CDR3 covers 18 residues. Germline trimming cut 7 bases from V and 7 bases from J; bases unmatched to any gene: 15. Germline V gene lookup returns CDR1 LNHDA and CDR2 SQIVND (reference sequence). The CDR3 sequence: CASNVGPRLAGGDNEQFF. For the CDR3, the DNA is TGTGCCAGTAATGTCGGCCCCAGACTAGCGGGGGGGGATAATGAGCAGTTCTTC.